This T cell receptor (beta chain) stems from a study of blood T cell repertoires in COVID-19. Whole-study context: Whether acute or convalescent, the COVID-19 samples came from the United States, Italy and Spain. PBMCs, B-cell-depleted T cells, or T cells were the source of the cDNA or gDNA that made up the material.

This clone has more than one count but fewer than ten. CDR3 size: 14 residues. The V and J ends lost 5 bases and 5 bases, in that order; junction bases with no gene match: 8. The germline gives CDR1 SGHVS, CDR2 FQNEAQ. Original handling: Amplifying reference gene primers gave estimates of nucleated cell counts. Sequenced by immunoSEQ multiplex PCR; TCRdb stores in-frame clones only, minus some. V and J calls and clone size are copied from that table; D and trimming were computed from the DNA. The table shows more than 100,000 clones, with roughly three quarters occurring only once. This TCR was sampled from a woman at least 80 years old with acute or convalescent COVID-19. Material: peripheral blood. This chain links TRBV7-8 with TRBJ1-2, with TRBD1 identical over 7 bases. In DNA, the CDR3 is TGTGCCAGCAGCCGAGAGGGGGCCGGGTATGGCTACACCTTC. Residues: CASSREGAGYGYTF.